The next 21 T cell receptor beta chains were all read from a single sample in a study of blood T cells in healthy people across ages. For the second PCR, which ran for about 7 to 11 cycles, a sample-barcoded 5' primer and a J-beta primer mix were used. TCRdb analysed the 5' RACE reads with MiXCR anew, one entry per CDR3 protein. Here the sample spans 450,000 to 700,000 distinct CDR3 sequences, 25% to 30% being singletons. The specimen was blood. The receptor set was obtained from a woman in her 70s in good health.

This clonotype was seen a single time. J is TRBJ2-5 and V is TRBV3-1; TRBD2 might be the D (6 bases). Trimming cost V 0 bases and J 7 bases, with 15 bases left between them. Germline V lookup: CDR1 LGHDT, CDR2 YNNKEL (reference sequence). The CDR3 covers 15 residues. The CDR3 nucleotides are TGTGCCAGCAGCCAAGAAATGACTAGTCAGGTGACCCAGTACTTC. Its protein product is CASSQEMTSQVTQYF.

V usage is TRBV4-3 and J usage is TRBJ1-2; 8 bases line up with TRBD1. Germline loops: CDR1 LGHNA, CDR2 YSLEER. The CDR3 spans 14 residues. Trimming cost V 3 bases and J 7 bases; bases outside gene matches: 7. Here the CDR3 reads CASSHPQGASGYTF. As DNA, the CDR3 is TGCGCCAGCAGCCATCCCCAGGGGGCTAGTGGCTACACCTTC.

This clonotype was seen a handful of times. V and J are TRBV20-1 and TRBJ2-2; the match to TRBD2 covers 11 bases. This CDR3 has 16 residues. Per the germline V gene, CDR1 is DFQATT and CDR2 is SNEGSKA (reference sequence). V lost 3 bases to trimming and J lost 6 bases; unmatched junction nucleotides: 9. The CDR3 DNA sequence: TGCAGTGCTAGGGCAACTAGCGGGGGTTCACCCGGGGAGCTGTTTTTT. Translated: CSARATSGGSPGELFF.

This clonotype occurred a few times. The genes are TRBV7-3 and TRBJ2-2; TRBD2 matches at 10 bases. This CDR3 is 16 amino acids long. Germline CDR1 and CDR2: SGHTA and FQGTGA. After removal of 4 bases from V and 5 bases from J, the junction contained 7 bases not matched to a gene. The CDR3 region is CASSSQAGGRTGELFF. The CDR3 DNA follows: TGTGCCAGCAGCTCCCAAGCGGGGGGGCGTACCGGGGAGCTGTTTTTT.

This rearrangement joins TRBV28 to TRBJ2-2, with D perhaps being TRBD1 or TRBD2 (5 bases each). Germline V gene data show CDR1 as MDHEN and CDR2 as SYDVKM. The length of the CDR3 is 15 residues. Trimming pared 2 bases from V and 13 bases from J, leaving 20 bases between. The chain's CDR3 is CASSLQPGTAGWLFF. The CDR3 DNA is TGTGCCAGCAGTTTACAACCCGGGACCGCCGGATGGCTGTTTTTT.

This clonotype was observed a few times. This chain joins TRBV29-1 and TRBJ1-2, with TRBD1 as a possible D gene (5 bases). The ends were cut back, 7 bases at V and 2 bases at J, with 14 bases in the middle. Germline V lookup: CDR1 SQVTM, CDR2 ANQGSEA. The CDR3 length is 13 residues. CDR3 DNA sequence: TGCAGCGGCTCGGGACCTGGGAACTATGGCTACACCTTC. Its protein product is CSGSGPGNYGYTF.

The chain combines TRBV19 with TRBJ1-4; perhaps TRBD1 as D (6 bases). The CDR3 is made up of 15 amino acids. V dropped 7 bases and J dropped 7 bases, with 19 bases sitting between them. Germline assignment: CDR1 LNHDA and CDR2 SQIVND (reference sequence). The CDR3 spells CASTMSDRRSEKLFF. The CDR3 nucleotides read TGTGCCAGTACCATGAGTGACAGGCGATCTGAAAAACTGTTTTTT. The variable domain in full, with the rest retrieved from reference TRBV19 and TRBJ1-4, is DGGITQSPKYLFRKEGQNVTLSCEQNLNHDAMYWYRQDPGQGLRLIYYSQIVNDFQKGDIAEGYSVSREKKESFPLTVTSAQKNPTAFYLCASTMSDRRSEKLFFGSGTQLSVL.

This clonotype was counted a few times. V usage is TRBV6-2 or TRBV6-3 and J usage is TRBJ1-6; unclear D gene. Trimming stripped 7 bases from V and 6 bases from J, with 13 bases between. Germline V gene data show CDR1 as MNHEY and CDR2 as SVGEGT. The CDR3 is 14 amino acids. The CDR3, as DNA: TGTGCCAGCATCGAGGGCCCGCGTAATTCACCCCTCCACTTT. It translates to CASIEGPRNSPLHF.

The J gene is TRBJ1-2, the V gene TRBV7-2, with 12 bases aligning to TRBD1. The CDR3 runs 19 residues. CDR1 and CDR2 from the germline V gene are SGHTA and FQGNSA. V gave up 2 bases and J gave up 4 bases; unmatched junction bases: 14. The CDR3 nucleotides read TGTGCCAGCAGCTTACAACTATTGGGGACAGGGGGCTTGGGCTATGGCTACACCTTC. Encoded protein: CASSLQLLGTGGLGYGYTF. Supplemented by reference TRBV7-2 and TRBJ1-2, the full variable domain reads GAGVSQSPSNKVTEKGKDVELRCDPISGHTALYWYRQSLGQGLEFLIYFQGNSAPDKSGLPSDRFSAERTGGSVSTLTIQRTQQEDSAVYLCASSLQLLGTGGLGYGYTFGSGTRLTVV.

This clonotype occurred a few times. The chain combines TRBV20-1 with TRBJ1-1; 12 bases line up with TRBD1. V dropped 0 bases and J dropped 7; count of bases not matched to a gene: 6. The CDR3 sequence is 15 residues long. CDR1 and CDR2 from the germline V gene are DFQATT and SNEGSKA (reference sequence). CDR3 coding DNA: TGCAGTGCTAGAGATGTCGGGACAGGGGGCCGTGAAGCTTTCTTT. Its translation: CSARDVGTGGREAFF.

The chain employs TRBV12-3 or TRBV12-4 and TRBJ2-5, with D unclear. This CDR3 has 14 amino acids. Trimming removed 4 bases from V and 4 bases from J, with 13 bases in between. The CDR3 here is CASSSGPSRETQYF. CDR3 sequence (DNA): TGTGCCAGCAGTTCCGGCCCATCCCGAGAGACCCAGTACTTC.

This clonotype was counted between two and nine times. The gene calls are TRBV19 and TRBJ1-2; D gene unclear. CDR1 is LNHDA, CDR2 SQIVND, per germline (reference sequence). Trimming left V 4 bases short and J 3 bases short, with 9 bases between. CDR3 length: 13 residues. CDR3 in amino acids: CASSKGSYYGYTF. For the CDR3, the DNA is TGTGCCAGTAGTAAGGGCAGCTACTATGGCTACACCTTC.

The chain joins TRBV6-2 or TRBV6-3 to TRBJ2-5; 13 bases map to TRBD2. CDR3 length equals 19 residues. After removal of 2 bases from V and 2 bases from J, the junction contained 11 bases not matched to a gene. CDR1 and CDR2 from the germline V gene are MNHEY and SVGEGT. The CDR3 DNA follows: TGTGCCAGCAGTTACGACCCCGGGACTAGCGGGGCCAGGCAAGAGACCCAGTACTTC. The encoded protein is CASSYDPGTSGARQETQYF.

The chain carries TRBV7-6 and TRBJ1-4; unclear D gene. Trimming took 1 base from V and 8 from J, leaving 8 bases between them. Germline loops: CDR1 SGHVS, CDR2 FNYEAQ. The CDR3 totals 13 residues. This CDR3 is CASSLVQLEKLFF. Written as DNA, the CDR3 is TGTGCCAGCAGCTTAGTCCAGCTGGAAAAACTGTTTTTT.

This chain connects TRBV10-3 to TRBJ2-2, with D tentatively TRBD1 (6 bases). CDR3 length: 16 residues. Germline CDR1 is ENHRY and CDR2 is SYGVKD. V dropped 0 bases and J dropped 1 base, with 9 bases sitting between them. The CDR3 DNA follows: TGTGCCATCAGTGAGTCTTCGGACAGGAACACCGGGGAGCTGTTTTTT. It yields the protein CAISESSDRNTGELFF.

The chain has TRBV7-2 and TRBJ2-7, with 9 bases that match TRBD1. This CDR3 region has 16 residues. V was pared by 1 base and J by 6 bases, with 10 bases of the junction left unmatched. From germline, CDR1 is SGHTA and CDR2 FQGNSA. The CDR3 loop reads CASSLGSQGAFSEQYF. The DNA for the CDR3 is TGTGCCAGCAGCTTAGGGTCACAGGGGGCGTTCTCCGAGCAGTACTTC.

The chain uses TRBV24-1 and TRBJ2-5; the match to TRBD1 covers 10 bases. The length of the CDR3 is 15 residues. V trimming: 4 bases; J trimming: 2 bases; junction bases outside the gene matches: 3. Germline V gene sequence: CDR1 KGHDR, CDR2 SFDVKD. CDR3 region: CATSDDRGPQETQYF. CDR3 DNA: TGTGCCACCAGTGACGACAGGGGGCCACAAGAGACCCAGTACTTC.

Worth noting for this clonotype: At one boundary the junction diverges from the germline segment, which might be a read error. The CDR3 region has the DNA TGTGCCACCTCGCCGGCAACTAGCGATCAGCCCCAGCATTTT. Translation: CATSPATSDQPQHF. The chain has TRBV24-1 and TRBJ1-5; the D is unclear. Germline lookup yields CDR1 KGHDR and CDR2 SFDVKD. The CDR3 covers 14 residues.

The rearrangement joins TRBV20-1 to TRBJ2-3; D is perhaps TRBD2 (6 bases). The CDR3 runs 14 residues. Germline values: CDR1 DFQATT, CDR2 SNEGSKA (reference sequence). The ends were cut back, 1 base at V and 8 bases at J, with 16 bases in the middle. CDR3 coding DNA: TGCAGTGCTAGAGGGGGACCCTTGCGGGGTACGCAGTATTTT. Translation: CSARGGPLRGTQYF.

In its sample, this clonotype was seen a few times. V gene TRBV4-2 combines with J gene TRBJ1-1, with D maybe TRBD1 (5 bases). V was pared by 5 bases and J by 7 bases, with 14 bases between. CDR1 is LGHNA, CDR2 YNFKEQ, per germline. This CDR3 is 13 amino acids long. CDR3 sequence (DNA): TGTGCCAGCAGCGGGGACCGATTGGTTGAAGCTTTCTTT. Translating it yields CASSGDRLVEAFF.

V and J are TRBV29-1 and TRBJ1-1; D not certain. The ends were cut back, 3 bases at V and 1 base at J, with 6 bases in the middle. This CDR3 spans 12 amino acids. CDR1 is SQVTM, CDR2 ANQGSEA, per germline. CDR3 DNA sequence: TGCAGCGTTGAGACCAGGAACACTGAAGCTTTCTTT. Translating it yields CSVETRNTEAFF.